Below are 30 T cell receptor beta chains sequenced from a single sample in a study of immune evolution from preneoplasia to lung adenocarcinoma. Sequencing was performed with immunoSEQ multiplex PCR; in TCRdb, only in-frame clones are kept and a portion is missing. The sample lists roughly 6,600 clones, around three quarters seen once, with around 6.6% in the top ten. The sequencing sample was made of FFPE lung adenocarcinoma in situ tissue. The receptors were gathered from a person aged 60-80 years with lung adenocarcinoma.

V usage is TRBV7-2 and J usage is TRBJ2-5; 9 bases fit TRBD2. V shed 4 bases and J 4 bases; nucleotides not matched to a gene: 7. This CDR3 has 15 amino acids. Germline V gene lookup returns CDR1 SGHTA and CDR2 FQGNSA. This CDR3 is CASSSQRGARETQYF. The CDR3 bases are TGTGCCAGCAGCTCCCAGCGGGGGGCCCGAGAGACCCAGTACTTC.

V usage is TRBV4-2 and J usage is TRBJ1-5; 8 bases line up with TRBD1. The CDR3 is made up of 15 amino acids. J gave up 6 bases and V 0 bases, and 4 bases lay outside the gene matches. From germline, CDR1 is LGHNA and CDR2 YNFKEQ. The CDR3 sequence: CASSQDSTGGQPQHF. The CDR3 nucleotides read TGTGCCAGCAGCCAAGATTCAACAGGGGGTCAGCCCCAGCATTTT.

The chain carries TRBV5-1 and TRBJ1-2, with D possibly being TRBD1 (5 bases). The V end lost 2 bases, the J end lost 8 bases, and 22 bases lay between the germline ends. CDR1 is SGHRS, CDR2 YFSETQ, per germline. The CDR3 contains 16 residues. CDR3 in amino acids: CASSFVPVGERKGYTF. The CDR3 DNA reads TGCGCCAGCAGCTTCGTGCCGGTGGGGGAGCGGAAAGGCTACACCTTC.

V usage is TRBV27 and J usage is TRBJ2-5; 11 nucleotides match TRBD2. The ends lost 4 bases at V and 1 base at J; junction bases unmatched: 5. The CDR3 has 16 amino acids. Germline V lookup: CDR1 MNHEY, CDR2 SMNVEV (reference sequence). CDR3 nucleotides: TGTGCCAGCAGTTCACTAGCGGGGGAACCCCAAGAGACCCAGTACTTC. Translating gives CASSSLAGEPQETQYF.

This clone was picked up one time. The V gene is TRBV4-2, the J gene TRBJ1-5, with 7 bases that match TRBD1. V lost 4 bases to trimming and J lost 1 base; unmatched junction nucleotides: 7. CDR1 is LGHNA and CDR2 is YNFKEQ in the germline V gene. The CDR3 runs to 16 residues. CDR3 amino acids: CASSREGDSSNQPQHF. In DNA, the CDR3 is TGTGCCAGCAGCCGGGAAGGGGACAGCAGCAATCAGCCCCAGCATTTT.

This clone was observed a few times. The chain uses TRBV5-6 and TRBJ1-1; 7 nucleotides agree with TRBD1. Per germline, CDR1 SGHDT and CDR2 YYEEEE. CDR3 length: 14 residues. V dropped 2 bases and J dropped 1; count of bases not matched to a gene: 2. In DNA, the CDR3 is TGTGCCAGCAGCTTACGGGACAGGAACACTGAAGCTTTCTTT. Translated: CASSLRDRNTEAFF.

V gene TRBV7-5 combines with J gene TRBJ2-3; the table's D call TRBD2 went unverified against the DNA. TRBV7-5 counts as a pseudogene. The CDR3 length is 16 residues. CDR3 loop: CARSSGLAGGTDTQYF. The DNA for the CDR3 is TGTGCCAGAAGCTCGGGACTAGCGGGGGGAACAGATACGCAGTATTTT.

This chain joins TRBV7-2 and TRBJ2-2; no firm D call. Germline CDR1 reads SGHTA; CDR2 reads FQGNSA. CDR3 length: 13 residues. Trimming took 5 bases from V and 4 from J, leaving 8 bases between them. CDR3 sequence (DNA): TGTGCCAGCAGCCCACAGCCCACCGGGGAGCTGTTTTTT. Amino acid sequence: CASSPQPTGELFF.

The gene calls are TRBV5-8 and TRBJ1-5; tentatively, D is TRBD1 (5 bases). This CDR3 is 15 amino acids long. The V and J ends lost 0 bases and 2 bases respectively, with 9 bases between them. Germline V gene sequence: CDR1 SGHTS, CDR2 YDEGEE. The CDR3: CASSLAGMGNQPQHF. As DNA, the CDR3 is TGTGCCAGCAGCTTGGCAGGGATGGGCAATCAGCCCCAGCATTTT. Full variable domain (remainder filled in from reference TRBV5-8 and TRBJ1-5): EAGVTQSPTHLIKTRGQQATLRCSPISGHTSVYWYQQALGLGLQFLLWYDEGEERNRGNFPPRFSGRQFPNYSSELNVNALELEDSALYLCASSLAGMGNQPQHFGDGTRLSIL.

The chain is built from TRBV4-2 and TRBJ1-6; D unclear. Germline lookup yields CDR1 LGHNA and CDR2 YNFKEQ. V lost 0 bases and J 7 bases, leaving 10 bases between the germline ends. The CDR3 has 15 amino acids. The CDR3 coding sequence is TGTGCCAGCAGCCAAGAATCTACAGCAAATTCACCCCTCCACTTT. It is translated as CASSQESTANSPLHF.

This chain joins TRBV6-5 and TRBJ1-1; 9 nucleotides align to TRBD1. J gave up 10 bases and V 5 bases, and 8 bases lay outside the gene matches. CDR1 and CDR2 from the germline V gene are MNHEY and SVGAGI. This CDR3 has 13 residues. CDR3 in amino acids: CASSPGQGTRAFF. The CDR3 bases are TGTGCCAGCAGTCCTGGACAGGGGACGAGAGCTTTCTTT.

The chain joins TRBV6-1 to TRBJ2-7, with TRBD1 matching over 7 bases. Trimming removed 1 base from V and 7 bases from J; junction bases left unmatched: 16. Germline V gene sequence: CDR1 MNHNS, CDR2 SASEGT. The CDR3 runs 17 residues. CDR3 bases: TGTGCCAGCAGTGAAGTAGGTTGGGGACAGCACACCAAAGAGCAGTACTTC. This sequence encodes CASSEVGWGQHTKEQYF.

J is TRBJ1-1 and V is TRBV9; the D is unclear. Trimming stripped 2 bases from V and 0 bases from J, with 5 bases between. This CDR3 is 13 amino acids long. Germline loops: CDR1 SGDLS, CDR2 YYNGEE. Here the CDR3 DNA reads TGTGCCAGCAGCGTGGCCATGAACACTGAAGCTTTCTTT. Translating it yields CASSVAMNTEAFF.

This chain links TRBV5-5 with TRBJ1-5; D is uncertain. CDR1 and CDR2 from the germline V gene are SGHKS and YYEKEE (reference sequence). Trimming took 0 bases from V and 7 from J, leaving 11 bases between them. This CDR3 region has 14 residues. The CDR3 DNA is TGTGCCAGCAGCTTGGATCAGATCGACCAGCCCCAGCATTTT. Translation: CASSLDQIDQPQHF.

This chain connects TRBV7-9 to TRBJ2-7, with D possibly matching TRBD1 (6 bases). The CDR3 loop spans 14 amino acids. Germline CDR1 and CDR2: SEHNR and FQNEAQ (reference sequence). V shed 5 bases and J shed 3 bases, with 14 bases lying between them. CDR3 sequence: CASSHRDRNYEQYF. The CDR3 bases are TGTGCCAGCAGCCATCGTGACAGGAACTACGAGCAGTACTTC.

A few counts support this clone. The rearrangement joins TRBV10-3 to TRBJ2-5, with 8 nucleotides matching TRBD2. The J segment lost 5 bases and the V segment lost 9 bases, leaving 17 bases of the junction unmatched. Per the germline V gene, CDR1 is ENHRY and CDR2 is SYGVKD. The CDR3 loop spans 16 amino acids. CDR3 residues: CAITPGAAGGAETQYF. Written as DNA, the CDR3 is TGTGCCATAACCCCGGGGGCCGCGGGGGGTGCCGAGACCCAGTACTTC.

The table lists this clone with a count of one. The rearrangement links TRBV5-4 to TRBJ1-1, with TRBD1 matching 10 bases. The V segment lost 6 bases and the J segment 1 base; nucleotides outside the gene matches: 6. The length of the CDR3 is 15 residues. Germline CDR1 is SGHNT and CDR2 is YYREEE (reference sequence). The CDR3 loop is CASKRQGAANTEAFF. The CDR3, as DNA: TGTGCCAGCAAGCGACAGGGGGCGGCGAACACTGAAGCTTTCTTT.

The CDR3: CASSSSSGGLETQYF. The CDR3 DNA sequence: TGTGCCAGCAGCTCCTCTAGCGGGGGGCTAGAGACCCAGTACTTC. The chain links TRBV7-2 to TRBJ2-5; the match to TRBD2 covers 11 bases. Germline CDR1 SGHTA, CDR2 FQGNSA. The CDR3 is 15 amino acids. The V segment lost 4 bases and the J segment 4 bases; nucleotides outside the gene matches: 5.

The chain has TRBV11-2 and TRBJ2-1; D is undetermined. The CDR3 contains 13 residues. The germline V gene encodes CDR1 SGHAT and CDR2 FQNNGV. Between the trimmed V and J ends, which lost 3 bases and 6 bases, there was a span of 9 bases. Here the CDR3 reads CASSFGRFNEQFF. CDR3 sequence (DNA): TGTGCCAGCAGCTTCGGAAGGTTCAATGAGCAGTTCTTC. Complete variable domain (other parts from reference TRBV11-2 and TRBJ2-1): EAGVAQSPRYKIIEKRQSVAFWCNPISGHATLYWYQQILGQGPKLLIQFQNNGVVDDSQLPKDRFSAERLKGVDSTLKIQPAKLEDSAVYLCASSFGRFNEQFFGPGTRLTVL.

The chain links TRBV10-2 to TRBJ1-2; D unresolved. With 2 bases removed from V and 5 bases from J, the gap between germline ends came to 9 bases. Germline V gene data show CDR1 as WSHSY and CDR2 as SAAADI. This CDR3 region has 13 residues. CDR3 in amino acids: CASSEGRVYGYTF. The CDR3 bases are TGCGCCAGCAGTGAGGGGAGGGTGTATGGCTACACCTTC.

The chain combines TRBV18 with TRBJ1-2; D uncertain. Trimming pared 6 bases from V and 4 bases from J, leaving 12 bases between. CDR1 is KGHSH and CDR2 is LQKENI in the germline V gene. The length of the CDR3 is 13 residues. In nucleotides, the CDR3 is TGTGCCAGCTCCCCCGCGACCTCCTATGGCTACACCTTC. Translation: CASSPATSYGYTF.

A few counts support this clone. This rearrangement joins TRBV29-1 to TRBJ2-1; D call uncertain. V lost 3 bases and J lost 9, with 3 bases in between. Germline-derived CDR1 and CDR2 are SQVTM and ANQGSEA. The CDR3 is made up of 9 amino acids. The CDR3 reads CSVEVEQFF. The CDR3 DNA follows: TGCAGCGTTGAGGTTGAGCAGTTCTTC.

This CDR3 is CAWRREYNEQFF. The CDR3 region has the DNA TGTGCCTGGAGGCGGGAGTACAATGAGCAGTTCTTC. The chain employs TRBV30 and TRBJ2-1; TRBD2 agrees at 7 bases. The length of the CDR3 is 12 residues. The trim removed 3 bases at V and 4 bases at J, leaving 0 bases unmatched. The germline V gene has CDR1 GTSNPN and CDR2 SVGIG (reference sequence). Based on the CDR3 plus reference TRBV30 and TRBJ2-1, the full variable domain is SQTIHQWPATLVQPVGSPLSLECTVEGTSNPNLYWYRQAAGRGLQLLFYSVGIGQISSEVPQNLSASRPQDRQFILSSKKLLLSDSGFYLCAWRREYNEQFFGPGTRLTVL.

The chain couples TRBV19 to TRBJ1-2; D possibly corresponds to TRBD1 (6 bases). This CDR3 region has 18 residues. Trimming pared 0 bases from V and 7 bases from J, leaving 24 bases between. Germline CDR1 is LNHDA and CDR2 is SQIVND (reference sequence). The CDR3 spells CASSIDLAGSLPGVGYTF. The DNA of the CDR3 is TGTGCCAGTAGTATAGATCTGGCAGGCAGCCTTCCAGGGGTTGGCTACACCTTC.

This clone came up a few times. CDR3 nucleotides: TGCGCCAGCAGCTTAGGGGCTCGGGGTGAAAAACTGTTTTTT. Encoded protein: CASSLGARGEKLFF. The rearrangement joins TRBV5-1 to TRBJ1-4, with D possibly matching TRBD1 (5 bases). Germline V gene sequence: CDR1 SGHRS, CDR2 YFSETQ. This CDR3 comprises 14 residues. V lost 2 bases to trimming and J lost 7 bases, with 12 bases between them.

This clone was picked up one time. This chain's CDR3 is CASRRTGGTGELFF. CDR3 coding DNA: TGTGCCAGCAGGCGGACAGGGGGGACCGGGGAGCTGTTTTTT. The chain joins TRBV27 to TRBJ2-2, with TRBD1 matching 10 bases. Looked up from germline, CDR1 is MNHEY and CDR2 is SMNVEV (reference sequence). The CDR3 runs 14 residues. Germline trimming cut 6 bases from V and 5 bases from J; bases unmatched to any gene: 3.

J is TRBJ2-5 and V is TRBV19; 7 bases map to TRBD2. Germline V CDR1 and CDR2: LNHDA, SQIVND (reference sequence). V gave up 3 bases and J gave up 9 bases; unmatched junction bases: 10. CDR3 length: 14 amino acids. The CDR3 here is CASSISTSVGSQYF. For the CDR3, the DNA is TGTGCCAGTAGTATCTCCACTAGCGTCGGGTCCCAGTACTTC.

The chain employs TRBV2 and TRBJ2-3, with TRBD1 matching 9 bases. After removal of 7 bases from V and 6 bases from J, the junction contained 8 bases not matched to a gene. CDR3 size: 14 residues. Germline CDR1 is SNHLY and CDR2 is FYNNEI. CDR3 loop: CASNKDRGWDTQYF. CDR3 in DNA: TGTGCCAGCAACAAGGACAGGGGATGGGATACGCAGTATTTT.

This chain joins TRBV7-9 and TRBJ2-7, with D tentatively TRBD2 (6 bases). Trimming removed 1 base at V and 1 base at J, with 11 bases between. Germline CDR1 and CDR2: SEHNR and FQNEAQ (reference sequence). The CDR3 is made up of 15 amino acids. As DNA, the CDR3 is TGTGCCAGCAGCTTAGGCGGGGTGGGTTCCTACGAGCAGTACTTC. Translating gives CASSLGGVGSYEQYF.

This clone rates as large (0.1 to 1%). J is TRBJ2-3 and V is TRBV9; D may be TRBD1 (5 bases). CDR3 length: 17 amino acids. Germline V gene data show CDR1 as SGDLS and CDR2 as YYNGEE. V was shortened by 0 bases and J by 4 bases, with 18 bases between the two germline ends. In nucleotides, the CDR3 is TGTGCCAGCAGCGTAGAATGGCCCGACAGCGACGCAGATACGCAGTATTTT. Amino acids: CASSVEWPDSDADTQYF.